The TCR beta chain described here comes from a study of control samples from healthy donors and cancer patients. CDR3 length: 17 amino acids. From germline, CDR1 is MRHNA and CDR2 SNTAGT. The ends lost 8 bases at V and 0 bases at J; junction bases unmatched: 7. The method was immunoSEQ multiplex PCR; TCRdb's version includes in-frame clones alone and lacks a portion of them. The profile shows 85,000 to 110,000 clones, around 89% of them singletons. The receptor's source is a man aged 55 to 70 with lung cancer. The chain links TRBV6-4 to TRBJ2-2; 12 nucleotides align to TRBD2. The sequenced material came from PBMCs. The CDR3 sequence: CASSRLAGAANTGELFF. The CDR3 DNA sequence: TGTGCCAGCTCTCGACTAGCGGGGGCAGCGAACACCGGGGAGCTGTTTTTT.